Shown below are 19 T cell receptor beta chains from a single sample sequenced in a study of blood T cell repertoires in COVID-19. The assay was immunoSEQ multiplex PCR, and TCRdb's table has in-frame clones only and misses some. This sample has over 150,000 clones, with approximately 85% found just once. Sequenced material: peripheral blood. These receptors originate from a man in his sixties with COVID-19, enrolled during active disease.

In its sample, this clone was seen a few times. V usage is TRBV27 and J usage is TRBJ1-4, with a possible D match to TRBD1 (6 bases). Trimming removed 2 bases from V and 6 bases from J, with 7 bases in between. CDR3 length: 13 amino acids. CDR1 and CDR2 from the germline V gene are MNHEY and SMNVEV (reference sequence). The CDR3 DNA sequence: TGTGCCAGCAGTTTAAGGACAGATGAAAAACTGTTTTTT. Its translation: CASSLRTDEKLFF.

This clone was counted only a few times. The J gene is TRBJ2-1, the V gene TRBV9; possible D gene TRBD1, 5 bases. V was trimmed by 2 bases and J by 10 bases, leaving 19 bases between them. Looked up from germline, CDR1 is SGDLS and CDR2 is YYNGEE. The CDR3 is 15 residues long. DNA of the CDR3: TGTGCCAGCAGCGTGGGCAACCTAGGGGCGGCGGAGCAGTTCTTC. Translated: CASSVGNLGAAEQFF.

The V and J genes are TRBV9 and TRBJ2-2; 11 bases fit TRBD1. This CDR3 contains 16 residues. The V segment lost 3 bases and the J segment 0 bases; nucleotides outside the gene matches: 1. Germline values: CDR1 SGDLS, CDR2 YYNGEE. CDR3 loop: CASSEGQGANTGELFF. For the CDR3, the DNA is TGTGCCAGCAGCGAGGGACAGGGGGCGAACACCGGGGAGCTGTTTTTT.

The chain employs TRBV30 and TRBJ2-3, with 8 bases aligning to TRBD2. V lost 5 bases, J lost 4 bases, and 8 bases stayed unmatched. The CDR3 runs to 14 residues. Per germline, CDR1 GTSNPN and CDR2 SVGIG (reference sequence). CDR3 sequence reads: CAWGSGSAPDTQYF. Written as DNA, the CDR3 is TGTGCCTGGGGGAGCGGGAGCGCCCCAGATACGCAGTATTTT.

This chain connects TRBV12-3 or TRBV12-4 to TRBJ1-5, with 7 bases matching TRBD1. The V segment lost 8 bases and the J segment 4 bases; nucleotides outside the gene matches: 5. This CDR3 is built from 13 residues. The CDR3 region is CASGRTGNQPQHF. CDR3 nucleotides: TGTGCCAGCGGGAGGACAGGTAATCAGCCCCAGCATTTT.

The rearrangement uses TRBV6-9 and TRBJ1-1, with TRBD1 identical over 9 bases. CDR1 is MNHGY, CDR2 SVAAGI, per germline. The CDR3 contains 14 residues. V shed 4 bases, J shed 4 bases, and the junction held 4 bases outside the gene matches. CDR3 loop: CASSSQGAVTEAFF. The DNA of the CDR3 is TGTGCCAGCAGTTCACAGGGGGCTGTCACTGAAGCTTTCTTT.

The rearrangement links TRBV11-2 to TRBJ2-7; weak D call: TRBD1 (5 bases). The CDR3 has 15 amino acids. V lost 3 bases and J 0 bases, leaving 12 bases between the germline ends. Germline assignment: CDR1 SGHAT and CDR2 FQNNGV. The CDR3 DNA is TGTGCCAGCAGCTTCGGAAACCAGGGCTCCTACGAGCAGTACTTC. Its protein product is CASSFGNQGSYEQYF.

The rearrangement links TRBV28 to TRBJ2-3, with D perhaps TRBD2 (6 bases). CDR3 length: 15 residues. The V gene lost 3 bases and the J gene lost 2 bases, with 12 bases spanning the gap. Germline CDR1 reads MDHEN; CDR2 reads SYDVKM. The CDR3 spells CASSFQAGLTDTQYF. CDR3 in DNA: TGTGCCAGCAGTTTCCAGGCGGGGCTCACAGATACGCAGTATTTT.

The chain combines TRBV28 with TRBJ2-1, with 8 bases fitting TRBD2. V dropped 3 bases and J dropped 7; count of bases not matched to a gene: 8. This CDR3 has 15 residues. Per the germline V gene, CDR1 is MDHEN and CDR2 is SYDVKM. The CDR3 DNA is TGTGCCAGCAGTTTTTTCGCGGGAGGCCAGAATGAGCAGTTCTTC. This sequence encodes CASSFFAGGQNEQFF.

The rearrangement uses TRBV7-3 and TRBJ2-1; 11 bases match TRBD2. In germline, CDR1 is SGHTA, CDR2 FQGTGA. After removal of 5 bases from V and 6 bases from J, the junction contained 6 bases not matched to a gene. The CDR3 extends over 15 amino acids. CDR3 DNA: TGTGCCAGCAGCAATAGCGGGGGGGCCTTCAATGAGCAGTTCTTC. The encoded protein is CASSNSGGAFNEQFF.

The chain has TRBV5-4 and TRBJ2-1, with TRBD2 identical over 8 bases. V shed 3 bases and J 3 bases; nucleotides not matched to a gene: 11. The CDR3 totals 17 residues. CDR1 SGHNT and CDR2 YYREEE come from the germline V gene (reference sequence). CDR3 coding DNA: TGTGCCAGCAGCTCCCAATTGCCGGGGGGGGGCTACAATGAGCAGTTCTTC. Amino acid sequence: CASSSQLPGGGYNEQFF.

This chain joins TRBV6-5 and TRBJ1-1; no definite D call. The CDR3 length is 14 residues. Germline V lookup: CDR1 MNHEY, CDR2 SVGAGI. V was cut by 2 bases and J by 5 bases, with 12 bases left in between. CDR3 coding DNA: TGTGCCAGCAGTTACCCGGAGGTGGAGACTGAAGCTTTCTTT. Translation: CASSYPEVETEAFF.

The chain joins TRBV5-5 to TRBJ1-6, with D possibly TRBD1 on 5 matching bases. This CDR3 has 14 amino acids. From germline, CDR1 is SGHKS and CDR2 YYEKEE (reference sequence). The ends were cut back, 0 bases at V and 4 bases at J, with 5 bases in the middle. CDR3: CASSLEGYNSPLHF. As DNA, the CDR3 is TGTGCCAGCAGCTTGGAGGGGTATAATTCACCCCTCCACTTT.

The chain carries TRBV9 and TRBJ2-3; D is perhaps TRBD2 (6 bases). This CDR3 comprises 13 residues. V lost 0 bases to trimming and J lost 4 bases, with 6 bases between them. CDR1 and CDR2 from the germline V gene are SGDLS and YYNGEE. As DNA, the CDR3 is TGTGCCAGCAGCGTAGAGCGGGCAGATACGCAGTATTTT. Protein product: CASSVERADTQYF.

The chain couples TRBV7-9 to TRBJ1-1; tentative D call: TRBD1 (6 bases). CDR1 is SEHNR and CDR2 is FQNEAQ in the germline V gene (reference sequence). V lost 6 bases and J 8 bases, leaving 10 bases between the germline ends. CDR3 length equals 11 residues. The CDR3, as DNA: TGTGCCAGCAGAGATGGACAGGAAGCTTTCTTT. As protein: CASRDGQEAFF.

The J gene is TRBJ2-5, the V gene TRBV27; 8 nucleotides line up with TRBD2. The CDR3 covers 15 residues. V shed 5 bases, J shed 0 bases, and the junction held 5 bases outside the gene matches. Germline CDR1 and CDR2: MNHEY and SMNVEV (reference sequence). CDR3 sequence: CASSRLANNQETQYF. The CDR3 bases are TGTGCCAGCAGTCGACTAGCGAATAACCAAGAGACCCAGTACTTC.

This clone came up once. The V and J genes are TRBV2 and TRBJ2-5, with 8 nucleotides matching TRBD1. The CDR3 loop spans 15 amino acids. Germline V gives CDR1 SNHLY, CDR2 FYNNEI. Losses at the gene ends were 7 bases for V and 3 bases for J; bases not matched to a gene: 10. The CDR3 reads CASNIGQGREETQYF. DNA of the CDR3: TGTGCCAGCAATATTGGACAGGGCCGAGAAGAGACCCAGTACTTC.

The chain combines TRBV19 with TRBJ1-2, with TRBD1 matching 8 bases. The CDR3 sequence is 15 residues long. V lost 5 bases and J lost 4; bases outside the gene matches: 9. The germline V gene encodes CDR1 LNHDA and CDR2 SQIVND (reference sequence). The CDR3 sequence is CASSPDRGLSYGYTF. CDR3 nucleotides: TGTGCCAGTAGTCCAGACAGGGGATTGAGCTATGGCTACACCTTC. The whole variable domain, remainder taken from reference TRBV19 and TRBJ1-2, is DGGITQSPKYLFRKEGQNVTLSCEQNLNHDAMYWYRQDPGQGLRLIYYSQIVNDFQKGDIAEGYSVSREKKESFPLTVTSAQKNPTAFYLCASSPDRGLSYGYTFGSGTRLTVV.

The rearrangement links TRBV7-2 to TRBJ2-1, with 11 nucleotides matching TRBD1. Germline V CDR1 and CDR2: SGHTA, FQGNSA. The junction had 8 bases not matched to a gene; V was cut back by 2 bases and J by 5 bases. The CDR3 has 17 residues. CDR3: CASSLRAGQGGHNEQFF. The DNA of the CDR3 is TGTGCCAGCAGCTTAAGAGCGGGACAGGGGGGGCACAATGAGCAGTTCTTC.